Listed here is a single T cell receptor (beta chain). The data derive from a study of blood T cell repertoires in COVID-19. The overall study: From T cells, B-cell-depleted T cells, or PBMCs came the material, which was cDNA or gDNA.

The protocol was immunoSEQ multiplex PCR, while the TCRdb copy is restricted to in-frame clones and leaves out a portion. The table lists 97,000 or so clones, 82% of them singletons, with around 19% in the top ten. This clonotype was sampled from a man older than 75 with acute or convalescent COVID-19. Source material: peripheral blood.

CDR3 loop: CATSDPGILTGELFF. DNA for the CDR3: TGTGCCACCAGTGACCCAGGGATTCTCACCGGGGAGCTGTTTTTT. V usage is TRBV24-1 and J usage is TRBJ2-2; a possible D gene is TRBD1 (5 bases). V dropped 4 bases and J dropped 4 bases, with 12 bases sitting between them. Germline V gene lookup returns CDR1 KGHDR and CDR2 SFDVKD. The CDR3 covers 15 residues.